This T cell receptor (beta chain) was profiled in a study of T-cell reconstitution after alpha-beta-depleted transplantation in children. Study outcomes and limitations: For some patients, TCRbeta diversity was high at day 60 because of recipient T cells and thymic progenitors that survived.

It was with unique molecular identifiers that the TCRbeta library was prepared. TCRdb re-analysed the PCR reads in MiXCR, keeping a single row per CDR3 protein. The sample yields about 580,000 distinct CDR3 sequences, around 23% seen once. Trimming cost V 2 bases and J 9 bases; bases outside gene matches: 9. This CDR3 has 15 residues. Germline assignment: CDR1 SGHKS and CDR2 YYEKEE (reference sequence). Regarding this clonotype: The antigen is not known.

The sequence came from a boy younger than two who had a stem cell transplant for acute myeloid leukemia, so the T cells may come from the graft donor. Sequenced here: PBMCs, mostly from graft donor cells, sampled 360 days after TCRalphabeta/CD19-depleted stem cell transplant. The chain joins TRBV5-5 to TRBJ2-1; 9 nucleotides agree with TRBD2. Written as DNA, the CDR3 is TGTGCCAGCAGCTTAGCCGGGACTAGCACACGTGAGCAGTTCTTC. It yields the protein CASSLAGTSTREQFF.